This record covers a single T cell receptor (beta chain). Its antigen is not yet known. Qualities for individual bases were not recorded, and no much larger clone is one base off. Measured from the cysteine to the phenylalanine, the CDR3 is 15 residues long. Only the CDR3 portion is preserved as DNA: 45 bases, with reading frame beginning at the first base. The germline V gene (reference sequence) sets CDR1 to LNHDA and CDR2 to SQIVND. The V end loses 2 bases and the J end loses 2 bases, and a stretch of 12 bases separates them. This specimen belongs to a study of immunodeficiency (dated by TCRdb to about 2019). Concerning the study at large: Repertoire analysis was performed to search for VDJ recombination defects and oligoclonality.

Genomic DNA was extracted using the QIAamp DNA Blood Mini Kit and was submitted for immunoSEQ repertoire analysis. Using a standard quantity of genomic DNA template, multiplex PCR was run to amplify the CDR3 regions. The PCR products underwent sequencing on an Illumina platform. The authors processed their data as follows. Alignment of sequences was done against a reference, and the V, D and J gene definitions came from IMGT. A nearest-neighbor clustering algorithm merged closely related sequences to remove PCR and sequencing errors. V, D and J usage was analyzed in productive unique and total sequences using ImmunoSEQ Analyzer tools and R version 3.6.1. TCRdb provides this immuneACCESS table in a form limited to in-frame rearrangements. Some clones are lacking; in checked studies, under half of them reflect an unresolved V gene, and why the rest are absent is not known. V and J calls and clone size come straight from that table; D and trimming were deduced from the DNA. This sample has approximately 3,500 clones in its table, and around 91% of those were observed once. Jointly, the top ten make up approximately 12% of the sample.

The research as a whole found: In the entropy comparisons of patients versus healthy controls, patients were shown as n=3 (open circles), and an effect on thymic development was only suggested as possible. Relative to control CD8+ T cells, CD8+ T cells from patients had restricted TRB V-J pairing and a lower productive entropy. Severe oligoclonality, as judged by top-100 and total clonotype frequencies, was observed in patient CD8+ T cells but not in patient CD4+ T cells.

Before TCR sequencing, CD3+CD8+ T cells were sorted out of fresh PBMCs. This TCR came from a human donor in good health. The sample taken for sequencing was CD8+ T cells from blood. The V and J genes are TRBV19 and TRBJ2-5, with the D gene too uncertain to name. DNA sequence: TGTGCCAGTAGTATAATCTGGGCCAGTCAAGAGACCCAGTACTTC. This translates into CASSIIWASQETQYF.